The present entry profiles one T cell receptor (beta chain) with its context. Its cognate antigen is unknown. The sample is drawn from a study of shared clonotypes between healthy human individuals. Study outcomes and limitations: Memory subsets generally showed smaller estimated richness than naive subsets did.

Method: immunoSEQ multiplex PCR; TCRdb's copy keeps in-frame clones and lacks some. The sample shows some 1.4 million clones, more than 95% of them seen only once. The CDR3 length is 15 residues. Trimming took 4 bases from V and 5 from J, leaving 18 bases between them. CDR1 and CDR2 from the germline V gene are LGHNA and YNFKEQ. The chain links TRBV4-2 to TRBJ2-7, with D perhaps matching TRBD2 (6 bases). The origin of this receptor is a man aged 25-45 years in good health. The sample taken for sequencing was naive CD4+ T cells sorted from blood. The subset is: CD45RA+ positively selected. CDR3 nucleotide sequence: TGTGCCAGCAGCCGGCTCGGGAGCTCTAAGGACGAGCAGTACTTC. Translation: CASSRLGSSKDEQYF.